These 18 T cell receptor beta chains originate from one sample sequenced in a study of shared clonotypes between healthy human individuals. Naive CD8 cells lacked CD45RO, underwent positive selection for CCR7 and left out terminally differentiated effector memory CD45RA+ cells. Using immunoSEQ multiplex PCR, the repertoire was profiled, and TCRdb retains in-frame clones only, with some absent. This table holds more than 2 million clones, 93% found once. The specimen was naive CD8+ T cells from PBMCs. These receptors came from a man younger than 35 in good health. Some clones in this sample may be carry-over from other donors' samples.

The chain joins TRBV28 to TRBJ1-4; D is unclear. V was trimmed by 2 bases and J by 7 bases, leaving 20 bases between them. CDR1 is MDHEN, CDR2 SYDVKM, per germline. This CDR3 region has 17 residues. CDR3 DNA sequence: TGTGCCAGCAGTTTACCGCCAACCCGGGTTGGAGGTGAAAAACTGTTTTTT. Translating it yields CASSLPPTRVGGEKLFF.

The chain links TRBV27 to TRBJ1-5; weak D call: TRBD1 (5 bases). V was trimmed by 3 bases and J by 5 bases, leaving 14 bases between them. The CDR3 totals 15 residues. CDR1 and CDR2 from the germline V gene are MNHEY and SMNVEV (reference sequence). CDR3 nucleotides: TGTGCCAGCAGTTTTGGGGGAACAAGGGATCAGCCCCAGCATTTT. This codes for CASSFGGTRDQPQHF.

The CDR3 sequence is CASSQDPTDVNIQYF. The CDR3 coding sequence is TGTGCCAGCAGCCAAGATCCGACGGACGTAAACATTCAGTACTTC. The rearrangement joins TRBV4-2 to TRBJ2-4; D is undetermined. The CDR3 has 15 residues. Germline assignment: CDR1 LGHNA and CDR2 YNFKEQ. The V end lost 0 bases, the J end lost 6 bases, and 12 bases lay between the germline ends.

This chain connects TRBV27 to TRBJ1-2; 8 nucleotides match TRBD1. The CDR3 spans 13 residues. The V segment lost 6 bases and the J segment 7 bases; nucleotides outside the gene matches: 7. CDR1 and CDR2 from the germline V gene are MNHEY and SMNVEV (reference sequence). CDR3 residues: CASSIRGPGGYTF. The CDR3 DNA reads TGTGCCAGCAGCATCAGGGGGCCCGGTGGCTACACCTTC.

The table lists this clone with a count of one. V and J are TRBV11-3 and TRBJ2-1, with 11 bases identical to TRBD1. This CDR3 has 14 residues. The V and J ends lost 0 bases and 9 bases, in that order; junction bases with no gene match: 1. Germline V gene data show CDR1 as SGHNT and CDR2 as YENEEA. The CDR3 DNA reads as TGTGCCAGCAGCTTAGAGGGACAGGGGGTTGAGCAGTTCTTC. As protein: CASSLEGQGVEQFF.

The rearrangement uses TRBV9 and TRBJ2-1; no reliable D call. The V end lost 2 bases, the J end lost 9 bases, and 18 bases lay between the germline ends. The CDR3 length is 15 residues. Germline V gene lookup returns CDR1 SGDLS and CDR2 YYNGEE. The CDR3 here is CASSVEYRKVGEQFF. Written as DNA, the CDR3 is TGTGCCAGCAGCGTTGAGTATAGGAAAGTCGGTGAGCAGTTCTTC.

The rearrangement joins TRBV9 to TRBJ2-1; D unclear. CDR3 size: 18 residues. CDR1 and CDR2 from the germline V gene are SGDLS and YYNGEE. Trimming took off 0 bases at V and 0 bases at J, with 16 bases between the two ends. In nucleotides, the CDR3 is TGTGCCAGCAGCGTAGTCGCTCTGCGCCCCAGCTCCTACAATGAGCAGTTCTTC. Amino acids: CASSVVALRPSSYNEQFF.

The V and J genes are TRBV6-4 and TRBJ2-3; D unresolved. With 0 bases removed from V and 0 bases from J, the gap between germline ends came to 10 bases. This CDR3 spans 16 amino acids. Germline loops: CDR1 MRHNA, CDR2 SNTAGT. The CDR3 sequence: CASSDSIAASTDTQYF. The CDR3, as DNA: TGTGCCAGCAGTGACTCAATAGCAGCTAGCACAGATACGCAGTATTTT.

This chain connects TRBV28 to TRBJ2-7; the match to TRBD1 covers 8 bases. The CDR3 sequence is 18 residues long. After removal of 3 bases from V and 0 bases from J, the junction contained 13 bases not matched to a gene. Germline CDR1 is MDHEN and CDR2 is SYDVKM. CDR3 nucleotides: TGTGCCAGCAGTTTGTCGACAGGGGTAGGATATAGCTCCTACGAGCAGTACTTC. Translation gives CASSLSTGVGYSSYEQYF.

The rearrangement links TRBV4-3 to TRBJ1-2; TRBD1 is a possible D gene (5 bases). V lost 0 bases and J lost 8, with 19 bases in between. In germline, CDR1 is LGHNA, CDR2 YSLEER. The CDR3 is made up of 16 amino acids. As DNA, the CDR3 is TGCGCCAGCAGCCAAGATTTTTCGGGTCGACCAGGGGGCTACACCTTC. Translated: CASSQDFSGRPGGYTF.

This clone was counted once. V usage is TRBV4-1 and J usage is TRBJ1-1; 7 bases match TRBD1. Trimming at V came to 5 bases and at J to 0 bases, leaving 3 bases not matched to a gene. Germline values: CDR1 MGHRA, CDR2 YSYEKL. The CDR3 consists of 14 residues. The CDR3 spells CASSNRGLNTEAFF. CDR3 bases: TGCGCCAGCAGCAACAGGGGTCTGAACACTGAAGCTTTCTTT.

V and J are TRBV18 and TRBJ1-2; D call uncertain. V shed 0 bases and J shed 4 bases, with 12 bases lying between them. The length of the CDR3 is 15 residues. Germline V gene lookup returns CDR1 KGHSH and CDR2 LQKENI. The DNA of the CDR3 is TGTGCCAGCTCACCACCGGAGAGGCCAATCTATGGCTACACCTTC. It is translated as CASSPPERPIYGYTF.

This clone was counted once. This sequence joins TRBV19 and TRBJ2-7; D possibly corresponds to TRBD2 (5 bases). Germline-derived CDR1 and CDR2 are LNHDA and SQIVND (reference sequence). This CDR3 has 14 amino acids. Trimming left V 3 bases short and J 5 bases short, with 14 bases between. DNA for the CDR3: TGTGCCAGTAGTATTTTTTGGGAAGCGGACGAGCAGTACTTC. Translation gives CASSIFWEADEQYF.

This sequence joins TRBV5-6 and TRBJ1-5, with a possible D match to TRBD1 (6 bases). The CDR3 is made up of 13 amino acids. Germline CDR1 SGHDT, CDR2 YYEEEE. V dropped 3 bases and J dropped 9 bases, with 13 bases sitting between them. The DNA for the CDR3 is TGTGCCAGCAGCTCAGGCGTAGGGGGGCCCCAGCATTTT. It is translated as CASSSGVGGPQHF.

The rearrangement links TRBV20-1 to TRBJ2-7; no reliable D call. Germline V gene sequence: CDR1 DFQATT, CDR2 SNEGSKA (reference sequence). CDR3 length: 10 amino acids. The V end was cut by 2 bases, the J end by 5 bases, with 4 bases between. CDR3 sequence: CSARRDEQYF. As DNA, the CDR3 is TGCAGTGCTAGACGGGACGAGCAGTACTTC.

The chain recombines TRBV25-1 with TRBJ1-2, with a possible D match to TRBD1 (5 bases). The CDR3 runs to 16 residues. The ends were cut back, 3 bases at V and 6 bases at J, with 20 bases in the middle. Germline CDR1 MGHDK, CDR2 SYGVNS. CDR3 in amino acids: CASSDAVWGRADGYTF. The CDR3 DNA reads as TGTGCCAGCAGTGATGCGGTATGGGGCAGGGCGGATGGCTACACCTTC.

The V gene is TRBV7-9, the J gene TRBJ1-1; D unclear. V gave up 4 bases and J gave up 6 bases, with 18 bases separating them. The CDR3 is made up of 15 amino acids. Germline-derived CDR1 and CDR2 are SEHNR and FQNEAQ (reference sequence). The CDR3 DNA is TGTGCCAGCAGCTCCGGAGGCCATCGAGGCGCTGAAGCTTTCTTT. It encodes CASSSGGHRGAEAFF.

This chain links TRBV7-6 with TRBJ2-1; 7 bases are a match to TRBD1. Germline V gene lookup returns CDR1 SGHVS and CDR2 FNYEAQ. Germline trimming cut 5 bases from V and 7 bases from J; bases unmatched to any gene: 14. This CDR3 spans 16 amino acids. DNA for the CDR3: TGTGCCAGCAGCCAGAGACAGGGAGTTGTGTGGAATGAGCAGTTCTTC. Its protein is CASSQRQGVVWNEQFF.